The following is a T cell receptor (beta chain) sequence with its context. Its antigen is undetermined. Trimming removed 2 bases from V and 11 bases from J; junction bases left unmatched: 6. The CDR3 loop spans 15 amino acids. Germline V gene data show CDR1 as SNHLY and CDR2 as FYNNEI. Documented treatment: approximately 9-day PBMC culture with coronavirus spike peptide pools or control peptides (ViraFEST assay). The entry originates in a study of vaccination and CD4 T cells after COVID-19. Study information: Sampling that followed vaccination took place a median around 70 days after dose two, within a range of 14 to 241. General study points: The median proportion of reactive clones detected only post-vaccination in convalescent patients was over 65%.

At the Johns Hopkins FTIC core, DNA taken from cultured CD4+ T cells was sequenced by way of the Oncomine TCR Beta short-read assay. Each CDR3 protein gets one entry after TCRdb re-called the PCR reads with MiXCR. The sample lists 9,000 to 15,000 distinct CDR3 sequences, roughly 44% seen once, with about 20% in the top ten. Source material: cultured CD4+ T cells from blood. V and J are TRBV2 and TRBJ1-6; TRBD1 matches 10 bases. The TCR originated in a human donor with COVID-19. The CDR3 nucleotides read TGTGCCAGCAGTGAAACGGGACAGGGGAGGACACCCCTCCACTTT. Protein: CASSETGQGRTPLHF.